What follows are 23 T cell receptor beta chains derived from one specimen sequenced in a study of blood T cell repertoires in COVID-19. Assay used: immunoSEQ multiplex PCR; TCRdb lists only in-frame clones, some missing. In the table there are roughly 150,000 clones, roughly 85% of which are singletons. The sequencing input was PBMCs or T cells enriched from blood (not recorded which). These receptors originate from a man aged 50 or older who had recovered from COVID-19.

This chain connects TRBV27 to TRBJ2-7; 14 nucleotides align to TRBD2. The CDR3 contains 16 residues. Germline V gives CDR1 MNHEY, CDR2 SMNVEV (reference sequence). V dropped 6 bases and J dropped 3; count of bases not matched to a gene: 7. The CDR3 DNA reads TGTGCCAGCAGGAGGGGACTAGCGGGAGTAGTCTACGAGCAGTACTTC. This codes for CASRRGLAGVVYEQYF.

V is TRBV15 and J is TRBJ2-1; the match to TRBD2 covers 7 bases. CDR1 and CDR2 (germline): LNHNV, YYDKDF (reference sequence). The CDR3 is 15 residues long. Trimming took 1 base from V and 5 from J; bases not matched to a gene: 5. The CDR3, as DNA: TGTGCCACCAGCAGAGGCGGGAGCGGGCACAATGAGCAGTTCTTC. Its protein product is CATSRGGSGHNEQFF.

This chain connects TRBV5-4 to TRBJ2-3, with TRBD2 matching 7 bases. This CDR3 is built from 14 residues. Germline V gives CDR1 SGHNT, CDR2 YYREEE (reference sequence). Trimming removed 1 base from V and 8 bases from J; junction bases left unmatched: 7. CDR3 sequence: CASSLSGTTITQYF. The CDR3 DNA reads TGTGCCAGCAGCTTGTCCGGGACTACTATTACGCAGTATTTT.

This rearrangement joins TRBV7-9 to TRBJ1-2; 8 nucleotides match TRBD1. CDR1 and CDR2 from the germline V gene are SEHNR and FQNEAQ (reference sequence). With V trimmed by 5 bases and J by 8 bases, 7 bases remained unmatched. The CDR3 contains 13 residues. CDR3: CASSPGGRSGYTF. The CDR3 bases are TGTGCCAGCAGCCCAGGGGGCCGGTCGGGCTACACCTTC.

The chain uses TRBV13 and TRBJ1-1; D gene ambiguous. V lost 5 bases, J lost 0 bases, and 10 bases lay in between. CDR1 and CDR2 from the germline V gene are PRHDT and FYEKMQ (reference sequence). This CDR3 has 14 amino acids. CDR3 nucleotide sequence: TGTGCCAGCAGCGCCCGAACACTGAACACTGAAGCTTTCTTT. It yields the protein CASSARTLNTEAFF.

The chain's CDR3 is CASRDNQGYTF. The CDR3 DNA reads TGTGCCAGCAGAGATAACCAGGGCTACACCTTC. The chain links TRBV28 to TRBJ1-2; D remains ambiguous. CDR3 size: 11 residues. Per germline, CDR1 MDHEN and CDR2 SYDVKM. V lost 6 bases and J lost 8, with 10 bases in between.

The chain links TRBV19 to TRBJ1-5, with TRBD1 identical over 8 bases. CDR3 length: 15 amino acids. CDR1 is LNHDA, CDR2 SQIVND, per germline (reference sequence). V dropped 6 bases and J dropped 5; count of bases not matched to a gene: 9. CDR3: CASRTGALVDQPQHF. The CDR3 DNA sequence: TGTGCCAGTAGGACAGGGGCGTTGGTGGATCAGCCCCAGCATTTT.

The chain is built from TRBV7-2 and TRBJ1-4, with a possible D match to TRBD1 (6 bases). This CDR3 region has 15 residues. CDR1 is SGHTA, CDR2 FQGNSA, per germline. V was pared by 8 bases and J by 2 bases, with 15 bases between. CDR3 DNA: TGTGCCAGCTGCCCAGGGGAGTCCACTAATGAAAAACTGTTTTTT. It is translated as CASCPGESTNEKLFF.

This chain joins TRBV4-1 and TRBJ1-6; TRBD1 matches at 10 bases. The J segment lost 9 bases and the V segment lost 2 bases, leaving 7 bases of the junction unmatched. Germline V CDR1 and CDR2: MGHRA, YSYEKL. This CDR3 is 16 amino acids long. This CDR3 is CASSQTRDRGFSPLHF. The CDR3 DNA is TGCGCCAGCAGCCAAACCCGGGACAGGGGTTTTTCACCCCTCCACTTT.

The J gene is TRBJ1-1, the V gene TRBV28; D uncertain. V lost 7 bases and J lost 5, with 8 bases in between. CDR3 length: 11 residues. Germline loops: CDR1 MDHEN, CDR2 SYDVKM. DNA of the CDR3: TGTGCCAGCACCTCGAGAACTGAAGCTTTCTTT. This codes for CASTSRTEAFF.

The chain couples TRBV28 to TRBJ1-5; weak D call: TRBD1 (6 bases). Trimming removed 8 bases at V and 2 bases at J, with 16 bases between. The CDR3 runs 15 residues. CDR1 MDHEN and CDR2 SYDVKM come from the germline V gene. The CDR3 sequence: CASEIQGLRNQPQHF. The CDR3 DNA follows: TGTGCCAGCGAAATTCAGGGGCTGCGCAATCAGCCCCAGCATTTT.

The chain combines TRBV19 with TRBJ1-4; 9 nucleotides line up with TRBD1. The V gene end was trimmed by 7 bases and the J gene end by 8 bases; junction bases not matched to a gene: 8. Germline V gene data show CDR1 as LNHDA and CDR2 as SQIVND (reference sequence). The CDR3 contains 14 residues. The CDR3 region is CASTHGTGYEKLFF. The CDR3 DNA sequence: TGTGCCAGTACCCACGGGACAGGGTACGAAAAACTGTTTTTT.

The V call is TRBV19, the J call TRBJ2-2; 7 bases agree with TRBD2. The V gene end was trimmed by 3 bases and the J gene end by 2 bases; junction bases not matched to a gene: 3. Germline V gene sequence: CDR1 LNHDA, CDR2 SQIVND (reference sequence). The CDR3 contains 15 residues. CDR3 sequence (DNA): TGTGCCAGTAGTATCTGGGAGGGTAACACCGGGGAGCTGTTTTTT. It translates to CASSIWEGNTGELFF. Looking up the rest from reference TRBV19 and TRBJ2-2 gives the full variable domain: DGGITQSPKYLFRKEGQNVTLSCEQNLNHDAMYWYRQDPGQGLRLIYYSQIVNDFQKGDIAEGYSVSREKKESFPLTVTSAQKNPTAFYLCASSIWEGNTGELFFGEGSRLTVL.

By proportion, this clone is medium-sized (0.01 to 0.1%). The chain joins TRBV11-3 to TRBJ2-5; D unresolved. The germline V gene encodes CDR1 SGHNT and CDR2 YENEEA. V lost 3 bases and J lost 5, with 10 bases in between. This CDR3 contains 13 residues. This CDR3 is CASSLTAGETQYF. DNA of the CDR3: TGTGCCAGCAGCTTGACTGCCGGGGAGACCCAGTACTTC.

The chain is built from TRBV3-1 (or the pseudogene TRBV3-2) and TRBJ1-2; D is unresolved. The CDR3 extends over 15 amino acids. Germline V lookup: CDR1 LGHDT, CDR2 YNNKEL (reference sequence). V lost 6 bases and J lost 1, with 15 bases in between. The CDR3 loop reads CASRLSNGVNYGYTF. CDR3 sequence (DNA): TGTGCCAGCAGGCTAAGCAACGGGGTTAACTATGGCTACACCTTC.

V usage is TRBV7-3 and J usage is TRBJ2-1, with D possibly matching TRBD2 (5 bases). The germline V and J ends were trimmed by 2 bases and 10 bases, with 9 bases remaining between them. The CDR3 is 12 amino acids. CDR1 and CDR2 from the germline V gene are SGHTA and FQGTGA. Here the CDR3 reads CASSLGPGEQFF. The DNA of the CDR3 is TGTGCCAGCAGCTTAGGCCCGGGGGAGCAGTTCTTC.

The chain joins TRBV5-1 to TRBJ2-5; the D gene is possibly TRBD1 (6 bases). Trimming cost V 4 bases and J 1 base, with 11 bases left between them. This CDR3 contains 14 residues. From germline, CDR1 is SGHRS and CDR2 YFSETQ. The CDR3 bases are TGCGCCAGCAGCCTCGGACAGCTCCAAGAGACCCAGTACTTC. The encoded protein is CASSLGQLQETQYF.

This chain connects TRBV27 to TRBJ1-2, with 7 bases that match TRBD1. Germline V gene sequence: CDR1 MNHEY, CDR2 SMNVEV (reference sequence). V shed 0 bases, J shed 4 bases, and the junction held 11 bases outside the gene matches. This CDR3 has 17 amino acids. For the CDR3, the DNA is TGTGCCAGCAGTTTATCGTTGACAGGGCAAGGTGGCTATGGCTACACCTTC. It specifies CASSLSLTGQGGYGYTF.

The rearrangement joins TRBV11-2 to TRBJ2-3; D uncertain. Deletions cut 5 bases from V and 2 bases from J, with 11 bases between. The CDR3 has 14 amino acids. The germline gives CDR1 SGHAT, CDR2 FQNNGV. CDR3 nucleotides: TGTGCCAGCAGCCCCTCGGTTTACACAGATACGCAGTATTTT. Amino acid sequence: CASSPSVYTDTQYF.

This rearrangement joins TRBV5-6 to TRBJ2-1; tentatively, D is TRBD2 (6 bases). The ends were cut back, 4 bases at V and 7 bases at J, with 18 bases in the middle. This CDR3 spans 15 amino acids. The germline gives CDR1 SGHDT, CDR2 YYEEEE. CDR3 region: CASSGIREARNEQFF. The CDR3 nucleotides are TGTGCCAGCAGCGGGATCAGGGAGGCTCGGAATGAGCAGTTCTTC.

V is TRBV7-9 and J is TRBJ1-5, with D perhaps matching TRBD1 (6 bases). The CDR3 is 14 residues long. The V end was cut by 3 bases, the J end by 4 bases, with 10 bases between. Germline loops: CDR1 SEHNR, CDR2 FQNEAQ (reference sequence). The CDR3 here is CASSFSGVNQPQHF. The CDR3 nucleotides read TGTGCCAGCAGCTTTTCAGGGGTTAATCAGCCCCAGCATTTT.

J is TRBJ2-7 and V is TRBV2; 8 nucleotides align to TRBD1. In germline, CDR1 is SNHLY, CDR2 FYNNEI. The CDR3 is 14 residues long. The V segment lost 6 bases and the J segment 2 bases; nucleotides outside the gene matches: 6. The CDR3 DNA reads TGTGCCAGCAGGGATGACAGGGGAGCCTACGAGCAGTACTTC. Encoded protein: CASRDDRGAYEQYF.

The J gene is TRBJ1-6, the V gene TRBV28; a possible D gene is TRBD1 (5 bases). Per the germline V gene, CDR1 is MDHEN and CDR2 is SYDVKM. V dropped 6 bases and J dropped 8 bases, with 20 bases sitting between them. The CDR3 spans 16 residues. Here the CDR3 reads CASRGGPRGRDSPLHF. The DNA for the CDR3 is TGTGCCAGCAGGGGGGGACCCCGAGGGCGGGATTCACCCCTCCACTTT.